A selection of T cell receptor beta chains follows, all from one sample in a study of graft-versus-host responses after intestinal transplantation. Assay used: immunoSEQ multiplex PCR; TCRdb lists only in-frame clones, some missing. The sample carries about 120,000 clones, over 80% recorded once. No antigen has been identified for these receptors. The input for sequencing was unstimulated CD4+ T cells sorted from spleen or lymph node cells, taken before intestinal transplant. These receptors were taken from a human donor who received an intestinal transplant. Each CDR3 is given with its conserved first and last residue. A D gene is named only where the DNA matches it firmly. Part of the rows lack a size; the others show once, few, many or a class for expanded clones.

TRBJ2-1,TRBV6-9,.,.,CASFRDSYNEQFF,TGTGCCAGCTTCCGGGACTCGTACAATGAGCAGTTCTTC
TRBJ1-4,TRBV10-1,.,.,CASSGGGVGEKLFF,TGCGCCAGCAGTGGAGGAGGGGTGGGAGAAAAACTGTTTTTT
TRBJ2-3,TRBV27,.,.,CASRFVGSIDTQYF,TGTGCCAGCAGATTCGTGGGATCAATAGATACGCAGTATTTT
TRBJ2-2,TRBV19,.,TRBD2,CASGEAGFNTGELFF,TGTGCCAGTGGGGAAGCGGGATTCAACACCGGGGAGCTGTTTTTT
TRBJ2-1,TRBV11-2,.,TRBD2,CASSPKSSGRAYNEQFF,TGTGCCAGCAGCCCTAAGAGTAGCGGGAGGGCCTACAATGAGCAGTTCTTC
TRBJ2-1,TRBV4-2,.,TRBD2,CASSPNQRLAVYNEQFF,TGTGCCAGCAGCCCTAACCAAAGACTAGCGGTCTACAATGAGCAGTTCTTC
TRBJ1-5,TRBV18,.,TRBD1,CASSHGTGNQPQHF,TGTGCCAGCTCACATGGGACAGGTAATCAGCCCCAGCATTTT
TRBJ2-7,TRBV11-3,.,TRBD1,CASSQRTGDSLIAYEQYF,TGTGCCAGCAGCCAGAGGACAGGAGATTCCCTAATAGCCTACGAGCAGTACTTC
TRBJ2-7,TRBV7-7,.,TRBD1,CASSPLPGTGFYEQYF,TGTGCTAGCAGCCCCCTCCCCGGGACAGGGTTCTACGAGCAGTACTTC
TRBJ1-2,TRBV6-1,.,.,CASSGGPLPAYGYTF,TGTGCCAGCAGTGGGGGGCCCCTTCCAGCCTATGGCTACACCTTC
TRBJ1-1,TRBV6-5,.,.,CASRPWANTEAFF,TGTGCCAGCCGACCTTGGGCGAACACTGAAGCTTTCTTT
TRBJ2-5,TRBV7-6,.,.,CASSHEAGPNQETQYF,TGTGCCAGCAGCCACGAGGCAGGGCCTAACCAAGAGACCCAGTACTTC
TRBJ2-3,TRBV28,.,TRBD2,CASSWGLAGVTQYF,TGTGCCAGCAGTTGGGGACTAGCGGGAGTTACGCAGTATTTT
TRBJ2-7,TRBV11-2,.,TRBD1,CASTERGDRGYEQYF,TGTGCCAGCACCGAAAGAGGGGACAGGGGCTACGAGCAGTACTTC
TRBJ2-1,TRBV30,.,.,CAWIRGRDEQFF,TGTGCCTGGATCAGAGGAAGGGATGAGCAGTTCTTC
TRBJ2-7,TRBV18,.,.,CASSREEVYEQYF,TGTGCCAGCTCACGGGAAGAAGTTTACGAGCAGTACTTC
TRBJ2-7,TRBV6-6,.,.,CASIQSGQPEQYF,TGTGCCAGCATCCAATCGGGTCAGCCAGAGCAGTACTTC
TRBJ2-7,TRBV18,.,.,CASSPSSTPTYEQYF,TGTGCCAGCTCACCCTCCTCGACGCCAACTTACGAGCAGTACTTC
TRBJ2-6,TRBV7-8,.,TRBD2,CASRSGTSGSKGLWGANVLTF,TGTGCCAGCAGGTCCGGGACTAGCGGGAGTAAAGGGCTATGGGGGGCCAACGTCCTGACTTTC
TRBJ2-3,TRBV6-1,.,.,CASNPTLLSVATQYF,TGTGCCAGCAACCCGACTCTCCTAAGCGTCGCTACGCAGTATTTT
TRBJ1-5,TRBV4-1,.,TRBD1,CASRQDKGTENQPQHF,TGCGCCAGCCGCCAAGATAAGGGGACAGAAAATCAGCCCCAGCATTTT
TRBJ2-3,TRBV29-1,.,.,CSVSEGGTDTQYF,TGCAGCGTTTCTGAGGGAGGCACAGATACGCAGTATTTT
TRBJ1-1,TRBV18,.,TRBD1,CASSPGTGNTEAFF,TGTGCCAGCTCACCAGGGACAGGGAACACTGAAGCTTTCTTT
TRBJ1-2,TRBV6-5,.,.,CASGSVYGYTF,TGTGCCAGCGGGAGTGTCTATGGCTACACCTTC
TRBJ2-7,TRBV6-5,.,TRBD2,CASSRLAGVNEQYF,TGTGCCAGTTCCAGACTAGCGGGAGTGAACGAGCAGTACTTC
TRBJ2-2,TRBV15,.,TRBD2,CATSRDKRLAGVGANTGELFF,TGTGCCACCAGCAGAGATAAGCGACTAGCGGGAGTGGGGGCAAACACCGGGGAGCTGTTTTTT
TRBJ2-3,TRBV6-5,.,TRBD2,CASSYSRREPLDTQYF,TGTGCCAGCAGTTACTCGAGGCGGGAGCCCCTAGATACGCAGTATTTT
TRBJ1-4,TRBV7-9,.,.,CASSQYSATNEKLFF,TGTGCCAGCAGCCAATACTCTGCAACTAATGAAAAACTGTTTTTT
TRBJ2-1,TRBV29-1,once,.,CSVGVYNEQFF,TGCAGCGTTGGGGTTTACAATGAGCAGTTCTTC
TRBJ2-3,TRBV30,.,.,CAWSALGGNTDTQYF,TGTGCCTGGAGCGCCCTGGGCGGGAACACAGATACGCAGTATTTT
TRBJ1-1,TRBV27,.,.,CASSLEGGTEAFF,TGTGCCAGCAGTTTGGAGGGGGGCACTGAAGCTTTCTTT